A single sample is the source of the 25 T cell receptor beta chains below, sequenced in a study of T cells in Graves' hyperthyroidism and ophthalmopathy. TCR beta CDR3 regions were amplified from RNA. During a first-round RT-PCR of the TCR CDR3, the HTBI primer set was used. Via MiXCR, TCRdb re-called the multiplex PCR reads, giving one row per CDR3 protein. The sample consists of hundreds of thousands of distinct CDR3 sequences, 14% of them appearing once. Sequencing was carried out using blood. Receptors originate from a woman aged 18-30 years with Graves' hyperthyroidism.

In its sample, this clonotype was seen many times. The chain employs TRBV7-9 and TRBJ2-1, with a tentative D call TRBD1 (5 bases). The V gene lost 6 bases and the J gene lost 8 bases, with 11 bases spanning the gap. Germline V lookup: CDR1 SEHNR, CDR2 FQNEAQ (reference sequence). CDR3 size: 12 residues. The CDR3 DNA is TGTGCCAGCAGTTTACAGGCGGATGAGCAGTTCTTC. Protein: CASSLQADEQFF.

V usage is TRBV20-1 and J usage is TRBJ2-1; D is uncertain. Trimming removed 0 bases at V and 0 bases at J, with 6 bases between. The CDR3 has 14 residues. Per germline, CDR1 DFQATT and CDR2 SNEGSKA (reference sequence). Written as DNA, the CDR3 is TGCAGTGCTAGAGAGGTAGCCTCCTACAATGAGCAGTTCTTC. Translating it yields CSAREVASYNEQFF.

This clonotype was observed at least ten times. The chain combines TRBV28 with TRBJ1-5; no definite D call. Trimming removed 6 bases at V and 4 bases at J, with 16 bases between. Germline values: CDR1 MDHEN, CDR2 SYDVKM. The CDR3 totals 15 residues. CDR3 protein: CASSPFRTANQPQHF. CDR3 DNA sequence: TGTGCCAGCAGCCCGTTCCGGACGGCTAATCAGCCCCAGCATTTT.

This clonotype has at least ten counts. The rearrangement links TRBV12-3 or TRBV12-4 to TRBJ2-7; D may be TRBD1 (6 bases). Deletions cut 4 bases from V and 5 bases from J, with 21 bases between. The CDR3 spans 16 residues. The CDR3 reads CASSSPTLTGSHEQYF. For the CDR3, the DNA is TGTGCCAGCAGTTCCCCGACCCTAACAGGGTCCCACGAGCAGTACTTC.

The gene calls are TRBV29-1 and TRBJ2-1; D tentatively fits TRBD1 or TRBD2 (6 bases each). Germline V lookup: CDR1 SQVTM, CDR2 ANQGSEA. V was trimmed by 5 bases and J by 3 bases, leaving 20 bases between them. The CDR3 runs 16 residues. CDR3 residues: CSVRRGAGHFYNEQFF. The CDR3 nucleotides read TGCAGCGTTCGGAGGGGGGCAGGCCATTTCTACAATGAGCAGTTCTTC.

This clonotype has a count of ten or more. The CDR3 nucleotides are TGTGCCAGCAGTTCGGCTAGCGGGTTGTTAACCTCAGGCCCTGGGGCCAACGTCCTGACTTTC. Its translation: CASSSASGLLTSGPGANVLTF. The chain recombines TRBV6-2 or TRBV6-3 with TRBJ2-6; 8 bases align to TRBD2. The CDR3 covers 21 residues. Germline assignment: CDR1 MNHEY and CDR2 SVGEGT. The trim removed 4 bases at V and 2 bases at J, leaving 19 bases unmatched.

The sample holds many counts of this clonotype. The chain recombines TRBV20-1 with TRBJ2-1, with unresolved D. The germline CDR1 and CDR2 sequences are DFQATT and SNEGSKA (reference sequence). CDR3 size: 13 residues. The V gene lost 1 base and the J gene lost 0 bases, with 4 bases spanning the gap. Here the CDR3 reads CSARASSYNEQFF. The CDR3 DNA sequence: TGCAGTGCTAGAGCAAGCTCCTACAATGAGCAGTTCTTC.

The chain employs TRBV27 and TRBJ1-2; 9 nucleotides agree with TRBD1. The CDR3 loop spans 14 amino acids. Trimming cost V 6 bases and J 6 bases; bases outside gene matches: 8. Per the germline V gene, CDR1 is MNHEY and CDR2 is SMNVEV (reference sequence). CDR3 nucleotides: TGTGCCAGCAGATTACAGGGGGCGAGGGATGGCTACACCTTC. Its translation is CASRLQGARDGYTF.

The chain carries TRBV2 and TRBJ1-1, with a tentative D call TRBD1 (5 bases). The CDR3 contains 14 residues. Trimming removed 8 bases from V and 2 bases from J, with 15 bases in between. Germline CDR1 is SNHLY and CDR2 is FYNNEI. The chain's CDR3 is CASARDGRNTEAFF. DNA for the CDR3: TGTGCCAGCGCCCGGGACGGCCGAAACACTGAAGCTTTCTTT.

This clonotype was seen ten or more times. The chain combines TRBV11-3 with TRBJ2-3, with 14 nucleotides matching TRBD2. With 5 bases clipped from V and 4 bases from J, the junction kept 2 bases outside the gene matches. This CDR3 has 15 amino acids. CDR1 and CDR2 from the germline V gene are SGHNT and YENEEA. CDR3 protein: CASSQGLAGADTQYF. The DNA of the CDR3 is TGTGCCAGCAGCCAGGGACTAGCGGGGGCAGATACGCAGTATTTT. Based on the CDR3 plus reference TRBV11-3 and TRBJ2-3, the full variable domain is EAGVVQSPRYKIIEKKQPVAFWCNPISGHNTLYWYLQNLGQGPELLIRYENEEAVDDSQLPKDRFSAERLKGVDSTLKIQPAELGDSAVYLCASSQGLAGADTQYFGPGTRLTVL.

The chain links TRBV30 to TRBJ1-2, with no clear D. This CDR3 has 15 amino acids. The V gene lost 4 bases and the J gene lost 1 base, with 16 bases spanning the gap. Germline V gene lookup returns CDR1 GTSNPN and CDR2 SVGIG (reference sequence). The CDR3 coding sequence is TGTGCCTGGACCGCCACGTGGACGGATAACTATGGCTACACCTTC. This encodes CAWTATWTDNYGYTF.

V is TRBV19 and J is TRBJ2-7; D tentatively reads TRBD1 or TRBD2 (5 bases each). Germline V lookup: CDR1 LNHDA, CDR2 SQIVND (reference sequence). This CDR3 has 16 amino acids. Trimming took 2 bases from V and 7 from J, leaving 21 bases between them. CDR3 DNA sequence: TGTGCCAGTAGTATAAACAACTGGCGAGGGGCTGGTGAGCAGTACTTC. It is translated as CASSINNWRGAGEQYF.

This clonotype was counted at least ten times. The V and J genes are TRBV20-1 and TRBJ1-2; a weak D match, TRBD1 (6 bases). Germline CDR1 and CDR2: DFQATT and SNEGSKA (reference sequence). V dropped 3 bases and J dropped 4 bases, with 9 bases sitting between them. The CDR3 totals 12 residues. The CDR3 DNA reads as TGCAGTGCTAGGCGGGACATCTATGGCTACACCTTC. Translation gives CSARRDIYGYTF.

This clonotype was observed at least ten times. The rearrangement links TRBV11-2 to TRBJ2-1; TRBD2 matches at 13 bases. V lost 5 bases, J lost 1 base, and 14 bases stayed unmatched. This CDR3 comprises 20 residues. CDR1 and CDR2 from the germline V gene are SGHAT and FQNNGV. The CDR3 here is CASSPRPGTSGILSYNEQFF. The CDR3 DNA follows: TGTGCCAGCAGCCCGAGACCGGGGACTAGCGGGATCCTTTCCTACAATGAGCAGTTCTTC.

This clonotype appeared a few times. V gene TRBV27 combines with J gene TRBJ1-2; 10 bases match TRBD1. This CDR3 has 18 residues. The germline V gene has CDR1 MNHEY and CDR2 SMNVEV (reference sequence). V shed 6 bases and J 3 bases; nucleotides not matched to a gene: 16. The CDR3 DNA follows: TGTGCCAGCAGAAGGTGGGGACAGGGGAGTCGGGCAGACTATGGCTACACCTTC. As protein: CASRRWGQGSRADYGYTF.

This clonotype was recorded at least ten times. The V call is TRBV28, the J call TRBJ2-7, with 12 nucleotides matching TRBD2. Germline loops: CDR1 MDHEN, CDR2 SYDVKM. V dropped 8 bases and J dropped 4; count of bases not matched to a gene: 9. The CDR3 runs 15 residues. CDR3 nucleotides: TGTGCCAGCCTCACTAGCGGGAGGAGAGGATACGAGCAGTACTTC. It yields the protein CASLTSGRRGYEQYF.

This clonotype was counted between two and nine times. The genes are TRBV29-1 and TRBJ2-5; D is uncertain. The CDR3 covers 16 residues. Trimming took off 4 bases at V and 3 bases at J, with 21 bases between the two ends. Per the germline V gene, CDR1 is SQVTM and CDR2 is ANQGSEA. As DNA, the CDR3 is TGCAGCGTTGGCCGGTCATCTGGGTTGGTCGAAGAGACCCAGTACTTC. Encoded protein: CSVGRSSGLVEETQYF.

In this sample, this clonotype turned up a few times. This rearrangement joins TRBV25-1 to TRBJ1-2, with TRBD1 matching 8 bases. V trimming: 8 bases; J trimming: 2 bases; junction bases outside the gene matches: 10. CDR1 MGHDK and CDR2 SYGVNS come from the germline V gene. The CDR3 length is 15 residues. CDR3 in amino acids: CASRPMWDRNYGYTF. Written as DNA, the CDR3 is TGTGCCAGCCGCCCAATGTGGGACAGGAACTATGGCTACACCTTC.

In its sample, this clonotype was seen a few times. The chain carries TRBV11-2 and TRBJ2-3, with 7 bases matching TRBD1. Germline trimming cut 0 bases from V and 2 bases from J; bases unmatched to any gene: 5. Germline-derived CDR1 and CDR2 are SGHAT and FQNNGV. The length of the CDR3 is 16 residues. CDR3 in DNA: TGTGCCAGCAGCTTAGATCTGGGGACAGTCACAGATACGCAGTATTTT. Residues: CASSLDLGTVTDTQYF.

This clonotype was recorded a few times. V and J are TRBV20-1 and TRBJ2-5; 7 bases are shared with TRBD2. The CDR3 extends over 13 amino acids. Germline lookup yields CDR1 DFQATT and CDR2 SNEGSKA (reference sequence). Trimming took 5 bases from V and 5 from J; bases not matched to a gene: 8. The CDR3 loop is CSAGEGVMETQYF. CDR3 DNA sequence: TGCAGTGCTGGGGAGGGAGTCATGGAGACCCAGTACTTC.

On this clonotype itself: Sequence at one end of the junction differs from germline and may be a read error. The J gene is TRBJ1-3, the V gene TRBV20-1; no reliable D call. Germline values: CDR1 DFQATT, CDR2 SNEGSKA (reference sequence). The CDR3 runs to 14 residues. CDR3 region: CSARAAGSGSTIYF. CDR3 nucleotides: TGCAGTGCTAGAGCGGCGGGCTCTGGAAGCACCATATATTTT.

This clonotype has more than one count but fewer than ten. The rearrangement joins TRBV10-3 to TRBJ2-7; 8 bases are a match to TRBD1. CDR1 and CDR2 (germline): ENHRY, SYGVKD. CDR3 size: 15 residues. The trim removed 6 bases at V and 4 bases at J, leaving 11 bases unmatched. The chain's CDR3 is CAIRPNDRGDYEQYF. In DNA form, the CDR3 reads TGTGCCATCAGACCAAACGACAGGGGAGATTACGAGCAGTACTTC.

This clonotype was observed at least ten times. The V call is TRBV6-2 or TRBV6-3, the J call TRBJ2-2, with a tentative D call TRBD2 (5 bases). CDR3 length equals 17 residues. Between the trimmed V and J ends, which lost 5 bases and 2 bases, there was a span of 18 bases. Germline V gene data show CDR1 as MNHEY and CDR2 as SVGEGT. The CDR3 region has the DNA TGTGCCAGCAGTACCCCCCGCGGGCTCCCTAACACCGGGGAGCTGTTTTTT. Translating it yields CASSTPRGLPNTGELFF.

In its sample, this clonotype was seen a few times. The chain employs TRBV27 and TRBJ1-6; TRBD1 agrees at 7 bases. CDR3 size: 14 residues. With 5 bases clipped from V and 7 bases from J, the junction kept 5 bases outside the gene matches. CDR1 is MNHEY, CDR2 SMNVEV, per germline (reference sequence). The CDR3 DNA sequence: TGTGCCAGCAGTCCACGGGACAGCAATTCACCCCTCCACTTT. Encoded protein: CASSPRDSNSPLHF.

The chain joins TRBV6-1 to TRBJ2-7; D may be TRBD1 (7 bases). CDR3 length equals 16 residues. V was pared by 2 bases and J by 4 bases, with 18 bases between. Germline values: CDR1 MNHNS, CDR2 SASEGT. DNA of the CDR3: TGTGCCAGCAGTGAATCCGGAGCCAGGGGGGTGTACGAGCAGTACTTC. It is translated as CASSESGARGVYEQYF.